The 8 T cell receptor beta chains below come from one sample, sequenced in a study of cytomegalovirus exposure and HLA in healthy donors. PCR used 60 Vbeta primers and 13 Jbeta primers. The protocol was immunoSEQ multiplex PCR, while the TCRdb copy is restricted to in-frame clones and leaves out a portion. This sample carries 180,000 or so clones, 55% to 75% of them seen once, and the ten largest clones take about 2.5%. Material: PBMCs. These receptors were taken from a human donor in good health.

A note on this clone: An end of the junction does not agree with germline; a read error may underlie this. The chain joins TRBV25-1 to TRBJ2-1; TRBD2 matches at 8 bases. CDR1 and CDR2 (germline): MGHDK, SYGVNS. The CDR3 totals 15 residues. The DNA for the CDR3 is TGTGCCAGCAGTGATAGCGGGAAACATTACAATGGGCAGTTCTTC. Amino acid sequence: CASSDSGKHYNGQFF.

The chain has TRBV15 and TRBJ1-6; 8 bases fit TRBD1. The trim removed 2 bases at V and 7 bases at J, leaving 7 bases unmatched. The CDR3 totals 16 residues. Germline CDR1 reads LNHNV; CDR2 reads YYDKDF (reference sequence). The CDR3 nucleotides read TGTGCCACCAGCAGAACTGGACAGGGTGGCAATTCACCCCTCCACTTT. Residues: CATSRTGQGGNSPLHF.

V gene TRBV11-1 combines with J gene TRBJ1-1; D is perhaps TRBD1 (5 bases). Trimming stripped 5 bases from V and 7 bases from J, with 14 bases between. Germline V CDR1 and CDR2: SGHAT, FQDESV (reference sequence). The CDR3 is 13 residues long. This CDR3 is CASSPHRRGEAFF. The CDR3 DNA reads TGTGCCAGCAGCCCACATCGAAGGGGTGAAGCTTTCTTT. The variable domain in full, with the rest retrieved from reference TRBV11-1 and TRBJ1-1, is EAEVAQSPRYKITEKSQAVAFWCDPISGHATLYWYRQILGQGPELLVQFQDESVVDDSQLPKDRFSAERLKGVDSTLKIQPAELGDSAMYLCASSPHRRGEAFFGQGTRLTVV.

This clone has a single count. The V gene is TRBV19, the J gene TRBJ2-5; TRBD2 might be the D (6 bases). In germline, CDR1 is LNHDA, CDR2 SQIVND (reference sequence). The CDR3 runs 14 residues. V was pared by 3 bases and J by 2 bases, with 10 bases between. This CDR3 is CASSMRGLQETQYF. In DNA, the CDR3 is TGTGCCAGTAGTATGCGGGGCCTTCAAGAGACCCAGTACTTC. Full variable domain (rest looked up from reference TRBV19 and TRBJ2-5): DGGITQSPKYLFRKEGQNVTLSCEQNLNHDAMYWYRQDPGQGLRLIYYSQIVNDFQKGDIAEGYSVSREKKESFPLTVTSAQKNPTAFYLCASSMRGLQETQYFGPGTRLLVL.

The chain joins TRBV5-1 to TRBJ1-1, with TRBD1 matching over 8 bases. CDR3 length: 13 amino acids. Trimming cost V 4 bases and J 5 bases; bases outside gene matches: 4. Looked up from germline, CDR1 is SGHRS and CDR2 is YFSETQ. The CDR3 loop reads CASSPTGDTEAFF. CDR3 bases: TGCGCCAGCAGCCCGACAGGGGATACTGAAGCTTTCTTT. The full variable domain, in which reference TRBV5-1 and TRBJ1-1 provide the parts outside the CDR3, is KAGVTQTPRYLIKTRGQQVTLSCSPISGHRSVSWYQQTPGQGLQFLFEYFSETQRNKGNFPGRFSGRQFSNSRSEMNVSTLELGDSALYLCASSPTGDTEAFFGQGTRLTVV.

The genes are TRBV5-5 and TRBJ2-7; possibly TRBD1 for D (6 bases). CDR1 is SGHKS, CDR2 YYEKEE, per germline (reference sequence). The CDR3 is made up of 14 amino acids. The germline V and J ends were trimmed by 3 bases and 3 bases, with 13 bases remaining between them. The CDR3 spells CASSSRDISYEQYF. The CDR3 DNA follows: TGTGCCAGCAGCTCCAGGGACATCAGCTACGAGCAGTACTTC.

This clone was observed a handful of times. The chain combines TRBV7-2 with TRBJ2-7; TRBD2 might be the D (6 bases). V was shortened by 5 bases and J by 3 bases, with 17 bases between the two germline ends. This CDR3 is 15 amino acids long. CDR1 and CDR2 (germline): SGHTA, FQGNSA. The CDR3 loop is CASSGEASRGYEQYF. The CDR3 DNA reads as TGTGCCAGCAGCGGGGAGGCGTCGCGGGGCTACGAGCAGTACTTC. Full variable domain (rest looked up from reference TRBV7-2 and TRBJ2-7): GAGVSQSPSNKVTEKGKDVELRCDPISGHTALYWYRQSLGQGLEFLIYFQGNSAPDKSGLPSDRFSAERTGGSVSTLTIQRTQQEDSAVYLCASSGEASRGYEQYFGPGTRLTVT.

This sequence joins TRBV11-1 and TRBJ2-5, with 7 bases lining up with TRBD1. Germline CDR1 SGHAT, CDR2 FQDESV (reference sequence). The CDR3 spans 16 residues. Unmatched junction bases numbered 10, after V lost 5 bases and J lost 1 base. The CDR3 reads CASSPRSTGIQETQYF. CDR3 coding DNA: TGTGCCAGCAGCCCCAGATCGACAGGGATCCAAGAGACCCAGTACTTC.